The 5 T cell receptor beta chains below all came from one sample that was sequenced in a study of CD8 T cells in Susac syndrome. Random hexamers were used to reverse transcribe an amount of about 0.45 to 1 ug RNA. TCRdb reprocessed the immunoSEQ multiplex PCR reads via MiXCR and lists one record per CDR3 protein. The sample lists some 150,000 distinct CDR3 sequences, almost 96% occurring once. Sample: CD4+ T cells from PBMCs. These receptors all come from a human donor with Susac syndrome.

V usage is TRBV20-1 and J usage is TRBJ1-3; weak D call: TRBD1 (6 bases). V lost 2 bases, J lost 2 bases, and 16 bases lay in between. Looked up from germline, CDR1 is DFQATT and CDR2 is SNEGSKA (reference sequence). The CDR3 is 16 residues long. The CDR3 sequence: CSARPQQGWTGNTIYF. In nucleotides, the CDR3 is TGCAGTGCTAGACCCCAACAGGGTTGGACTGGAAACACCATATATTTT.

The chain joins TRBV15 to TRBJ2-1; TRBD2 matches at 7 bases. The CDR3 spans 12 residues. The V gene end was trimmed by 8 bases and the J gene end by 4 bases; junction bases not matched to a gene: 2. The germline CDR1 and CDR2 sequences are LNHNV and YYDKDF (reference sequence). This chain's CDR3 is CATSSGYNEQFF. The CDR3 DNA reads as TGTGCCACCTCTAGCGGATACAATGAGCAGTTCTTC.

The count of this clonotype is one. The chain is built from TRBV7-3 and TRBJ2-1; possible D gene TRBD1, 5 bases. Trimming took off 5 bases at V and 7 bases at J, with 12 bases between the two ends. The CDR3 loop spans 13 amino acids. Germline CDR1 is SGHTA and CDR2 is FQGTGA. This chain's CDR3 is CASSPRGGNEQFF. The CDR3 DNA reads as TGTGCCAGCAGCCCAAGGGGTGGGAATGAGCAGTTCTTC. Supplemented by reference TRBV7-3 and TRBJ2-1, the full variable domain reads GAGVSQTPSNKVTEKGKYVELRCDPISGHTALYWYRQSLGQGPEFLIYFQGTGAADDSGLPNDRFFAVRPEGSVSTLKIQRTERGDSAVYLCASSPRGGNEQFFGPGTRLTVL.

This chain connects TRBV7-9 to TRBJ2-7; the D is unclear. Per germline, CDR1 SEHNR and CDR2 FQNEAQ (reference sequence). V shed 4 bases and J shed 5 bases, with 15 bases lying between them. This CDR3 region has 14 residues. CDR3 bases: TGTGCCAGCAGCTCAGGAAAGCTTACGGACGAGCAGTACTTC. The encoded protein is CASSSGKLTDEQYF.

The chain couples TRBV7-9 to TRBJ2-6; D is uncertain. The V end lost 2 bases, the J end lost 8 bases, and 13 bases lay between the germline ends. CDR3 length equals 15 residues. Germline values: CDR1 SEHNR, CDR2 FQNEAQ (reference sequence). The chain's CDR3 is CASSLPLIFSNVLTF. The CDR3 region has the DNA TGTGCCAGCAGCTTACCGCTTATATTTTCCAACGTCCTGACTTTC.